This T cell receptor (beta chain) was observed in a study of vaccination effects on CD4 cells after COVID-19. Findings and caveats of the study: Infection- and vaccine-induced clones contracted markedly late after vaccination.

The protocol was immunoSEQ multiplex PCR, while the TCRdb copy is restricted to in-frame clones and leaves out a portion. The sample consists of tens of thousands of clones, 80% to 85% of them appearing once. This clone is medium-sized within its sample. Its antigen is still unknown. Viral peptide pool expansion of antigen-specific CD4+ T cells preceded sequencing in the ViraFEST assay. Subsequent to a culture period of around eleven days, CD4+ T cells were isolated. The cohort was immunized with two doses of either the BNT162b2 or mRNA-1273 vaccine. Supplemented with 8.5 to 10 IU/ml IL-2 and approximately 9.7 ug/ml peptides, approximately 2 million PBMC per well were kept in culture. On day 3 and again on day 7, half the medium was replaced with IL-2 medium. The CDR3 has 14 amino acids. The germline V gene encodes CDR1 SGHRS and CDR2 YFSETQ. V shed 1 base and J shed 7 bases, with 14 bases lying between them.

The sequence derives from a human donor who received a COVID-19 vaccine. Some clones in this sample may be carry-over from other donors' samples. The material was CD4+ T cells from PBMCs cultured with SARS-CoV-2 spike peptides, obtained after COVID-19 vaccination. The chain has TRBV5-1 and TRBJ1-2; maybe TRBD1 (5 bases). The CDR3 is CASSLTGVGAGYTF. The CDR3 bases are TGCGCCAGCAGCTTGACTGGGGTTGGGGCTGGCTACACCTTC.